This T cell receptor beta chain is from a study of shared clonotypes between healthy human individuals. Trimming left V 2 bases short and J 2 bases short, with 3 bases between. The CDR3 contains 12 residues. Germline values: CDR1 LGHNA, CDR2 YNFKEQ. Each cell subset's genomic DNA was divided evenly among several immunoSEQ plates. TCRdb's copy holds only in-frame clones and misses some; the assay was immunoSEQ multiplex PCR. The sample shows fewer than 1 million clones, approximately 97% of them seen only once. Naive CD8 cells, CD45RO-negative and positively selected for CCR7, excluded terminally differentiated effector memory CD45RA+ cells.

The chain uses TRBV4-2 and TRBJ2-5; D is unresolved. The sequencing sample was made of naive CD8+ T cells sorted from blood. The source is a man aged 25 to 45 in good health. CDR3 sequence reads: CASSQWQETQYF. CDR3 in DNA: TGTGCCAGCAGCCAATGGCAAGAGACCCAGTACTTC.